This T cell receptor (beta chain) comes out of a study of blood T cell repertoires in COVID-19. V was shortened by 7 bases and J by 7 bases, with 17 bases between the two germline ends. The germline V gene has CDR1 MDHEN and CDR2 SYDVKM. The CDR3 extends over 14 amino acids. Method: immunoSEQ multiplex PCR; TCRdb's copy keeps in-frame clones and lacks some. The sample holds roughly 300,000 clones, 65% to 90% seen once. Sequences were obtained from PBMCs or T cells enriched from blood (not recorded which). The origin of this receptor is a woman between 18 and 29 years old who had recovered from COVID-19. The rearrangement joins TRBV28 to TRBJ1-5, with a tentative D call TRBD1 (6 bases). Here the CDR3 reads CASTRHRVRQPQHF. CDR3 DNA sequence: TGTGCCAGCACCAGACACAGGGTCCGGCAGCCCCAGCATTTT.